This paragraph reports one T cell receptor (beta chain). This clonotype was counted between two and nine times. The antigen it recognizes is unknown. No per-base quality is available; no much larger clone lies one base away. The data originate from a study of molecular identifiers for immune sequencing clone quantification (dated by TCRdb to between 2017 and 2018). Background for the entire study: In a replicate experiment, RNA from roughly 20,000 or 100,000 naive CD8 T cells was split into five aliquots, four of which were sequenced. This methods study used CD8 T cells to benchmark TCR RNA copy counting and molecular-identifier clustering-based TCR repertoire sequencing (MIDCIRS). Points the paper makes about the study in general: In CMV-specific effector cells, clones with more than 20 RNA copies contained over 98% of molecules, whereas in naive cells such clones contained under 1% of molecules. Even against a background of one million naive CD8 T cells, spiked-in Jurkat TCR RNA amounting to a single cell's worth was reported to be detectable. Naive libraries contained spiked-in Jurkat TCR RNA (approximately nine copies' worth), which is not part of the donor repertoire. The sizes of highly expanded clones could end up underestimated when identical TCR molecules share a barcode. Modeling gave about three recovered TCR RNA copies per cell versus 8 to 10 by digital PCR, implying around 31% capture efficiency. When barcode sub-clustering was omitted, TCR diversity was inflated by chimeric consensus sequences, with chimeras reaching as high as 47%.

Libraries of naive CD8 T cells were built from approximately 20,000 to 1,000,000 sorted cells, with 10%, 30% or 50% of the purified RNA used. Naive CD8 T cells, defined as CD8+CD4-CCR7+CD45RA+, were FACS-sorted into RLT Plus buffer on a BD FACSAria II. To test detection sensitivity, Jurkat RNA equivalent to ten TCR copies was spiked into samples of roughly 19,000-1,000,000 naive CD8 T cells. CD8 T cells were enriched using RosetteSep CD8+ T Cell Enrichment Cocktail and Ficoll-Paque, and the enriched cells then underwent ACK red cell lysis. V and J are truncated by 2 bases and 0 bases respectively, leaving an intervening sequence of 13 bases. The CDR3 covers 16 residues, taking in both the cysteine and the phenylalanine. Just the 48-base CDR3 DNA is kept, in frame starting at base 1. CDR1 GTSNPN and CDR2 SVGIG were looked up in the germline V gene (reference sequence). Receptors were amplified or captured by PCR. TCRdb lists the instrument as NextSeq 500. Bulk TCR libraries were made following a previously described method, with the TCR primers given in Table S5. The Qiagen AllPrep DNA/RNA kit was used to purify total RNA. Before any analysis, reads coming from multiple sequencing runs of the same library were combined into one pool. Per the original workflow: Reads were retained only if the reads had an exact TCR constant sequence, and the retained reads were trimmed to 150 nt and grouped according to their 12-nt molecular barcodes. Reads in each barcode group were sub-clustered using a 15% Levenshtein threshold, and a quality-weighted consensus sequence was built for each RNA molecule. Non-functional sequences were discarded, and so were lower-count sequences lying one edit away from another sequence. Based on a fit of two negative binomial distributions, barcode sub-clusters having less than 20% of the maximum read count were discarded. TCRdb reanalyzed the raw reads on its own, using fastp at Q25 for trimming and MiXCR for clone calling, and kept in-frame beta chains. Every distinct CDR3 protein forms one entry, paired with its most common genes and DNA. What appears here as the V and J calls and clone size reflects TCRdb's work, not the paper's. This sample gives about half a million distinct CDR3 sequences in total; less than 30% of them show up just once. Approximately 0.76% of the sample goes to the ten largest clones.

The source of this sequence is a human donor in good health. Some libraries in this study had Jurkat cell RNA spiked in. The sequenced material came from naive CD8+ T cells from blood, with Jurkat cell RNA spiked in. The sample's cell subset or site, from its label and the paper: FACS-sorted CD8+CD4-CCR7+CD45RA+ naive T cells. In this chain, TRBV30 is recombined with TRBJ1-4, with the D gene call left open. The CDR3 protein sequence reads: CAWSTPNFATNEKLFF. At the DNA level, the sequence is TGTGCCTGGAGTACTCCCAATTTCGCAACTAATGAAAAACTGTTTTTT.